One sample yielded the 3 T cell receptor beta chains listed below, sequenced in a study of OX40 agonist ivuxolimab in advanced cancers. Preparation of the library involved the immunoSEQ multiplex PCR assay. TCRdb obtained this table from immuneACCESS and retained in-frame rearrangements with V and J assigned. These tables miss some clones; where compared with another copy, unresolved V genes account for less than half of the shortfall, and the remainder is unexplained. This sample holds about 100,000 clones; approximately 90% were observed only once. The ten largest make up approximately 0.55% of the sample. The source was CD4+ or CD8+ T cells sorted from blood, collected in a trial of the OX40 agonist ivuxolimab. The receptor source for this set is an adult with an advanced solid tumor such as melanoma, head and neck, liver or kidney cancer.

The V and J genes are TRBV5-6 and TRBJ2-7; D is tentatively TRBD1 or TRBD2 (5 bases each). The CDR3 totals 13 residues. Germline CDR1 and CDR2: SGHDT and YYEEEE. V was trimmed by 3 bases and J by 3 bases, leaving 10 bases between them. CDR3 nucleotides: TGTGCCAGCAGCTCCGGGACCGTCTACGAGCAGTACTTC. Translating gives CASSSGTVYEQYF.

V usage is TRBV27 and J usage is TRBJ1-1; D not resolved. Germline V lookup: CDR1 MNHEY, CDR2 SMNVEV (reference sequence). The CDR3 loop spans 16 amino acids. Trimming removed 1 base from V and 0 bases from J, with 12 bases in between. The CDR3 here is CASSLLRQNMNTEAFF. Here the CDR3 DNA reads TGTGCCAGCAGTTTATTGAGGCAGAACATGAACACTGAAGCTTTCTTT.

This clone was counted a single time. The chain recombines TRBV7-2 with TRBJ2-7; 11 nucleotides match TRBD1. The CDR3 consists of 15 residues. Germline CDR1 SGHTA, CDR2 FQGNSA. Unmatched junction bases numbered 2, after V lost 0 bases and J lost 4 bases. The CDR3 loop is CASSLAGQGVYEQYF. CDR3 DNA: TGTGCCAGCAGCTTAGCGGGACAGGGGGTTTACGAGCAGTACTTC.